This entry concerns a single T cell receptor (beta chain). Per the germline V gene, CDR1 is SGHRS and CDR2 is YFSETQ. V lost 0 bases, J lost 4 bases, and 13 bases lay in between. The CDR3 is made up of 15 amino acids. The data originate from a study of human versus mouse CDR3 diversity and MHC coevolution. Generated by immunoSEQ multiplex PCR, the TCRdb table keeps only in-frame clones and is missing some. The table has about 77,000 clones, about nine tenths seen once. This receptor was taken from a person aged 30 to 69 in good health. The chain uses TRBV5-1 and TRBJ1-1, with D possibly matching TRBD1 (5 bases). Sequencing input: naive CD4+ T cells from blood. As to subset: CD45RO-negative CD62L-positive naive CD4 T cells. CDR3 coding DNA: TGCGCCAGCAGCTTGGGGGCGGCCGGGGGCACTGAAGCTTTCTTT. It codes for CASSLGAAGGTEAFF.